This T cell receptor (beta chain) comes out of a study of Graves' ophthalmopathy and Graves' hyperthyroidism. The study, taken as a whole, reports: A classifier, a 13-signature model, separated ophthalmopathy from stable hyperthyroidism with approximately 88% sensitivity and around 83% specificity. Progression of ophthalmopathy was predicted by the model with about 68% sensitivity and just under 75% specificity.

This clonotype came up many times. Its antigen is not identified. The ends lost 3 bases at V and 3 bases at J; junction bases unmatched: 5. The CDR3 spans 13 residues. CDR1 and CDR2 (germline): GTSNPN, SVGIG (reference sequence). Lactation, pregnancy, uncontrolled infections and other autoimmune diseases were all grounds for excluding patients. Amplification of the TCR beta CDR3 regions used RNA transcripts (as template). HTBI primers were used in a first-round RT-PCR, which preceded a second-round multiplex PCR. TCRdb itself ran the multiplex PCR reads through MiXCR, one entry per CDR3 protein. The repertoire consists of under 250,000 distinct CDR3 sequences, with around a fifth occurring once and the leading ten covering about 46%.

The sample taken for sequencing was peripheral blood. The rearrangement uses TRBV30 and TRBJ2-7; 7 nucleotides align to TRBD1. The clonotype was recovered from a woman aged 45-65 years with Graves' ophthalmopathy. The CDR3 coding sequence is TGTGCCTGGAGGCTGGACAGGAGCTACGAGCAGTACTTC. This gives the protein CAWRLDRSYEQYF.